The rows below give T cell receptor beta chains drawn from one sample of a study of shared clonotypes between healthy human individuals. This table comes from immunoSEQ multiplex PCR, and its TCRdb copy is limited to in-frame clones, with some not included. The sample consists of 2 million to 2.5 million clones, over 85% of them appearing once. Sequenced: naive CD4+ T cells from PBMCs. These receptors were obtained from a man between 18 and 29 years old in good health. Some clones in this sample may be carry-over from other donors' samples. CDR3s include the opening cysteine and the closing phenylalanine or tryptophan. D genes are given only for firm matches. Part of the rows lack a size; the others show once, few, many or a class for expanded clones.

CDR3 DNA	CDR3 protein	clone size	V gene	D gene	J gene
TGTGCCAGCTCACAAGCGTCCTCTCGAACAGGGCCTTACGAGCAGTACTTC	CASSQASSRTGPYEQYF	-	TRBV18	-	TRBJ2-7
TGCAGCGGTGGGACAGGGGGCGGAGAGACCCAGTACTTC	CSGGTGGGETQYF	-	TRBV29-1	TRBD1	TRBJ2-5
TGTGCCAGCAGTGAAGCAGGGGACACCATATATTTT	CASSEAGDTIYF	once	TRBV2	-	TRBJ1-3
TGTGCCAGCAGCAAAGCCCTGGGGGACCCCGGCTCATACGAGCAGTACTTC	CASSKALGDPGSYEQYF	-	TRBV21-1	-	TRBJ2-7
TGTGCCAGCAGCCGCGGAGGACTAGCGGGAGTAGGCGAGCAGTTCTTC	CASSRGGLAGVGEQFF	-	TRBV7-2	TRBD2	TRBJ2-1
TGCAGCATCACAGGGGGGGGAGAGACCCAGTACTTC	CSITGGGETQYF	-	TRBV29-1	-	TRBJ2-5
TGTGCCACCCGTCGGCCAGGATCCTACGAGCAGTACTTC	CATRRPGSYEQYF	-	TRBV15	-	TRBJ2-7
TGTGCCAGCAGCTTAGCGTCACTGATCATGAACACTGAAGCTTTCTTT	CASSLASLIMNTEAFF	-	TRBV7-2	-	TRBJ1-1
TGTGCCAGCCAATTAGCGGGAGACTACAATGAGCAGTTCTTC	CASQLAGDYNEQFF	-	TRBV27	TRBD2	TRBJ2-1
TGTGCCAGTAGTAGGTTAGGGATCGGGACAGATACGCAGTATTTT	CASSRLGIGTDTQYF	few	TRBV19	-	TRBJ2-3
TGTGCCAGTAGTATAATCCGGATCAATCAGCCCCAGCATTTT	CASSIIRINQPQHF	-	TRBV19	-	TRBJ1-5
TGTGCCAGCACCCTAGTGGGGGGCGAGCAGTACTTC	CASTLVGGEQYF	-	TRBV7-2	-	TRBJ2-7
TGTGCCAGCTCATCCTCTTTGGGACCGGTGGATGAGCAGTTCTTC	CASSSSLGPVDEQFF	-	TRBV18	-	TRBJ2-1
TGTGCCAGCCGCAAGGGTTCCACCGGGGAGCTGTTTTTT	CASRKGSTGELFF	-	TRBV28	-	TRBJ2-2
TGCAGCGCCGGACAGGGGGACTACGAGCAGTACTTC	CSAGQGDYEQYF	-	TRBV29-1	TRBD1	TRBJ2-7
TGTGCTAGTGGTTTGGAAAATGCAGGGGGCCGGAACTATGGCTACACCTTC	CASGLENAGGRNYGYTF	-	TRBV12-5	TRBD1	TRBJ1-2
TGCGCCAGCAGCTTGGCCGGGCAGGGGGCGGGCGGCTACACCTTC	CASSLAGQGAGGYTF	-	TRBV5-1	TRBD1	TRBJ1-2
TGTGCCAGCAGCTCAGGGACTAGCGTGATATACGAGCAGTACTTC	CASSSGTSVIYEQYF	-	TRBV7-9	TRBD2	TRBJ2-7
TGTGCCAGCAGTCGAGTTGCGGGGACGGAGACCCAGTACTTC	CASSRVAGTETQYF	-	TRBV6-5	-	TRBJ2-5
TGTGCCAGCAGCTTAGCAGGGCCCGGGGCCAACGTCCTGACTTTC	CASSLAGPGANVLTF	once	TRBV7-3	-	TRBJ2-6
TGTGCCAGCAGCTTGGCAGGGGGCGGGTTCTACGAGCAGTACTTC	CASSLAGGGFYEQYF	-	TRBV5-4	TRBD1	TRBJ2-7
TGTGCCAGCAGCTTGGTTTCCAATTCAGTCGACGAGCAGTACTTC	CASSLVSNSVDEQYF	once	TRBV5-6	-	TRBJ2-7
TGCGCCAGCAGCTTGGGACTAGCGTCAAGGGGGCTATACAATGAGCAGTTCTTC	CASSLGLASRGLYNEQFF	-	TRBV5-1	-	TRBJ2-1
TGTGCCAGTAGTACCCCTCGAACTAGCGGCGGAATCGGGGAGCTGTTTTTT	CASSTPRTSGGIGELFF	-	TRBV19	TRBD2	TRBJ2-2
TGTGCCACCAGCAGGCGTAAGTCGGGGACCACAAGAGTAGAGACCCAGTACTTC	CATSRRKSGTTRVETQYF	-	TRBV15	-	TRBJ2-5
TGTGCCTGGAGTGTATCTGGGGGGGGCTACGAGCAGTACTTC	CAWSVSGGGYEQYF	-	TRBV30	TRBD2	TRBJ2-7
TGCGCCAGCAGCTTGGAGGGTCGCTCCTGGGATCCCGGGGAGCTGTTTTTT	CASSLEGRSWDPGELFF	-	TRBV5-1	-	TRBJ2-2
TGTGCCAGCAGTAACCCGGGACGGATGAACACTGAAGCTTTCTTT	CASSNPGRMNTEAFF	-	TRBV6-5	-	TRBJ1-1
TGTGCCAGCTCACCAGACGTCCTGGAATACACTGAAGCTTTCTTT	CASSPDVLEYTEAFF	-	TRBV18	-	TRBJ1-1
TGTGCCAGCAGTCAAGAGGCGGACACTGAAGCTTTCTTT	CASSQEADTEAFF	-	TRBV2	-	TRBJ1-1
TGTGCCAGCAGTGAACATGGACAGGCGGGCTATGGCTACACCTTC	CASSEHGQAGYGYTF	once	TRBV6-1	TRBD1	TRBJ1-2
TGTGCCAGTAGTATGTCTCCAGGGGCAGGAAGTGCGCAGTATTTT	CASSMSPGAGSAQYF	-	TRBV19	-	TRBJ2-3
TGTGCCAGCAGCCGGGGGACAGGCACAGATACGCAGTATTTT	CASSRGTGTDTQYF	-	TRBV7-7	-	TRBJ2-3
TGTGCCAGCAGTTTAGCGGGAGTTTCCTACGAGCAGTACTTC	CASSLAGVSYEQYF	-	TRBV28	TRBD2	TRBJ2-7
TGTGCCAGCAGCTTGGTGGCTAGCGGCGCCTCGAGGGAGACCCAGTACTTC	CASSLVASGASRETQYF	-	TRBV5-6	TRBD2	TRBJ2-5
TGTGCCAGCAGCTTCTCGCGGGAGGGTTACAATGAGCAGTTCTTC	CASSFSREGYNEQFF	-	TRBV11-2	TRBD2	TRBJ2-1
TGTGCCAGCTCACCCAGGGACAGGGCTCGCTCTGGGGCCAACGTCCTGACTTTC	CASSPRDRARSGANVLTF	-	TRBV18	TRBD1	TRBJ2-6
TGTGCCAGCCTCGGAGCGGGGTACTACGAGCAGTACTTC	CASLGAGYYEQYF	-	TRBV28	TRBD2	TRBJ2-7
TGCGCCAGCAGCCCAATTAAGCGGGAGGGGAGTAATGAGCAGTTCTTC	CASSPIKREGSNEQFF	-	TRBV5-1	TRBD2	TRBJ2-1
TGTGCCACCAGCAGAGATTTTCAGAACCGGTACTTC	CATSRDFQNRYF	-	TRBV15	-	TRBJ2-7
TGTGCCAGCAGCCAATCGAAGGATCAGCAGTACTTC	CASSQSKDQQYF	-	TRBV4-2	-	TRBJ2-7
TGTGCCAGCAGGGGGACTAGCGGGAGGCTTTCTTTTTACGAGCAGTACTTC	CASRGTSGRLSFYEQYF	-	TRBV28	TRBD2	TRBJ2-7
TGTGCCAGTCGGCGAGCTAGCGAGACCTACGAGCAGTACTTC	CASRRASETYEQYF	-	TRBV27	-	TRBJ2-7
TGTGCCAGCAGCTCCTACAGGGGTCTCTACTTGGATACGCAGTATTTT	CASSSYRGLYLDTQYF	once	TRBV7-2	TRBD1	TRBJ2-3
TGTGCCAGCTCACCAAGGACTAGCGGCTCCACCTACGAGCAGTACTTC	CASSPRTSGSTYEQYF	-	TRBV18	TRBD2	TRBJ2-7
TGTGCTAGTGGCGGGGCTAGCGGGATCACAGATACGCAGTATTTT	CASGGASGITDTQYF	-	TRBV12-5	TRBD2	TRBJ2-3
TGCGCCAGCAGCCAAGTCAGAAAACTGTTTTTT	CASSQVRKLFF	-	TRBV4-1	-	TRBJ1-4
TGTGCCAGCAGTTACGGGAGGGCGAACCCTAACTATGGCTACACCTTC	CASSYGRANPNYGYTF	-	TRBV6-5	-	TRBJ1-2
TGTGCCAGCTCACCGACCCTTTCGGGCCTCTATGGCTACACCTTC	CASSPTLSGLYGYTF	few	TRBV18	-	TRBJ1-2
TGTGCCAGCTCACCTCAGGGACAGCCTATCTCCGAGCAGTACTTC	CASSPQGQPISEQYF	-	TRBV18	TRBD1	TRBJ2-7
TGTGCCAGTAGTCCCAGACGGAGGGAGCTGTTTTTT	CASSPRRRELFF	once	TRBV19	-	TRBJ2-2
TGTGCCAGCAGCGTCTGGACAGGCGGAGGAGCTTTCTTT	CASSVWTGGGAFF	-	TRBV7-2	TRBD1	TRBJ1-1
TGTGCCAGCAGCTCCCGGACTAGCGGAGAGACCCAGTACTTC	CASSSRTSGETQYF	-	TRBV7-3	TRBD2	TRBJ2-5
TGTGCCAGCAGCAAAAATCCCTACGCTGAAGCTTTCTTT	CASSKNPYAEAFF	-	TRBV7-3	-	TRBJ1-1
TGTGCCAGCAGCCAAGAGGGACAGGGTAACACTGAAGCTTTCTTT	CASSQEGQGNTEAFF	-	TRBV4-2	TRBD1	TRBJ1-1